What follows are 10 T cell receptor beta chains derived from one specimen sequenced in a study of glioma-infiltrating T cells after dendritic cell vaccination. TCRdb's copy holds only in-frame clones and misses some; the assay was immunoSEQ multiplex PCR. The table records just over 95,000 clones, 79% of them present only once. Sequencing was performed on blood, taken before dendritic cell vaccination. These receptors were obtained from a human donor with glioblastoma.

The V gene is TRBV1, the J gene TRBJ1-1. TRBV1 is a pseudogene. The CDR3 runs to 13 residues. The DNA for the CDR3 is TGCACCAGCAGCCAACGCGTGAACACTGAAGCTTTCTTT. Translating it yields CTSSQRVNTEAFF.

This clone came up a few times. The rearrangement joins TRBV10-3 to TRBJ1-2; D gene unclear. The V gene's germline CDR1 is ENHRY and CDR2 SYGVKD. Deletions cut 7 bases from V and 4 bases from J, with 16 bases between. The CDR3 loop spans 14 amino acids. CDR3 sequence reads: CAIKSAAGSYGYTF. DNA of the CDR3: TGTGCCATCAAGTCCGCAGCGGGCAGCTATGGCTACACCTTC.

J is TRBJ1-5 and V is TRBV15; a weak D match, TRBD1 (5 bases). CDR3 length equals 15 residues. Germline V lookup: CDR1 LNHNV, CDR2 YYDKDF (reference sequence). V was shortened by 3 bases and J by 1 base, with 10 bases between the two germline ends. In DNA, the CDR3 is TGTGCCACCAGCAGCTGGGGCTGGAGCAATCAGCCCCAGCATTTT. Translation gives CATSSWGWSNQPQHF.

The chain is built from TRBV9 and TRBJ2-3; D is unclear. The CDR3 loop spans 16 amino acids. Germline lookup yields CDR1 SGDLS and CDR2 YYNGEE. Trimming shortened V by 0 bases and J by 1 base, and 12 bases separated the two germline ends. This chain's CDR3 is CASSVVGGEGTDTQYF. CDR3 in DNA: TGTGCCAGCAGCGTAGTCGGCGGCGAGGGCACAGATACGCAGTATTTT.

The chain carries TRBV10-3 and TRBJ1-2; no firm D call. CDR3 length: 13 residues. In germline, CDR1 is ENHRY, CDR2 SYGVKD. The V end lost 2 bases, the J end lost 3 bases, and 7 bases lay between the germline ends. The CDR3 bases are TGTGCCATCAGTGAGGCAGGCGACTATGGCTACACCTTC. This translates into CAISEAGDYGYTF.

V and J are TRBV19 and TRBJ2-7, with TRBD2 matching 15 bases. The CDR3 contains 15 residues. With V trimmed by 8 bases and J by 5 bases, 7 bases remained unmatched. The V gene's germline CDR1 is LNHDA and CDR2 SQIVND (reference sequence). The CDR3 DNA sequence: TGTGCCAGTGGACTAGCGGGAGGGCCCGTAGACGAGCAGTACTTC. As protein: CASGLAGGPVDEQYF.

The gene calls are TRBV7-2 and TRBJ1-4; D is uncertain. Trimming took off 1 base at V and 5 bases at J, with 11 bases between the two ends. The CDR3 has 15 amino acids. CDR1 and CDR2 (germline): SGHTA, FQGNSA. The CDR3 bases are TGTGCCAGCAGCTTAGGGGCTGCGACGAATGAAAAACTGTTTTTT. Its protein is CASSLGAATNEKLFF.

V gene TRBV19 combines with J gene TRBJ1-1; D is possibly TRBD1 (5 bases). The V end was cut by 7 bases, the J end by 1 base, with 10 bases between. CDR3 size: 13 residues. Looked up from germline, CDR1 is LNHDA and CDR2 is SQIVND (reference sequence). CDR3 loop: CASKGRRNTEAFF. The CDR3 nucleotides are TGTGCCAGTAAGGGGCGGAGGAACACTGAAGCTTTCTTT.

The chain recombines TRBV5-1 with TRBJ1-1, with a weak D call TRBD1 (6 bases). The germline V gene has CDR1 SGHRS and CDR2 YFSETQ. V lost 4 bases to trimming and J lost 4 bases, with 17 bases between them. The CDR3 runs to 15 residues. The CDR3 DNA follows: TGCGCCAGCAGCGCAACGGGACAAACGGGCACTGAAGCTTTCTTT. Protein product: CASSATGQTGTEAFF.

The chain combines TRBV19 with TRBJ1-6, with D tentatively TRBD1 (6 bases). V shed 6 bases and J shed 7 bases, with 16 bases lying between them. From germline, CDR1 is LNHDA and CDR2 SQIVND (reference sequence). This CDR3 comprises 15 residues. As DNA, the CDR3 is TGTGCCAGTAGCGGGGAGGGGGGTGAGAATTCACCCCTCCACTTT. It yields the protein CASSGEGGENSPLHF. The complete variable domain, with remaining parts taken from reference TRBV19 and TRBJ1-6, reads DGGITQSPKYLFRKEGQNVTLSCEQNLNHDAMYWYRQDPGQGLRLIYYSQIVNDFQKGDIAEGYSVSREKKESFPLTVTSAQKNPTAFYLCASSGEGGENSPLHFGNGTRLTVT.